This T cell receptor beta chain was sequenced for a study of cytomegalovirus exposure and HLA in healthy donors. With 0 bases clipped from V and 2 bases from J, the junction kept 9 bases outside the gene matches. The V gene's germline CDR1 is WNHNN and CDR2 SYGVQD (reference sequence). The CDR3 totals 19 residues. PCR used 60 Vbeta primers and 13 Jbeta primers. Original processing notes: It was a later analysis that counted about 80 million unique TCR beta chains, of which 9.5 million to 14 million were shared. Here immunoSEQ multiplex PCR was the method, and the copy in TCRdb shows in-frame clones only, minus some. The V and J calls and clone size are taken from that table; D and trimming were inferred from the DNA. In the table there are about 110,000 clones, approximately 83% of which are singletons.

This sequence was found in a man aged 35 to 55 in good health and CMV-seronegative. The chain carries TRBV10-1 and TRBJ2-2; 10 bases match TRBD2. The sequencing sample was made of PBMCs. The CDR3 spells CASSESSGTSELNTGELFF. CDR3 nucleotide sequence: TGCGCCAGCAGTGAGTCCTCTGGGACTAGCGAACTAAACACCGGGGAGCTGTTTTTT.